The clone carrying this T cell receptor beta chain is medium-sized within its sample. The entry originates in a study of T cell clones after liver transplantation. The wider study: In this trial, immunosuppression withdrawal was attempted within 2 years of liver transplant.

The CDR3 covers 16 residues. Trimming cost V 2 bases and J 8 bases; bases outside gene matches: 13. From germline, CDR1 is SGHRS and CDR2 YFSETQ. The method was immunoSEQ multiplex PCR; TCRdb's version includes in-frame clones alone and lacks a portion of them. The table shows tens of thousands of clones, with roughly 70% occurring only once. The sample was CD4+ T cells from blood, taken at the 22-month timepoint. The sequence was collected from a human patient who received a liver transplant. Some T cells may have come from the graft donor. This chain uses TRBV5-1 with TRBJ1-1, with 9 bases matching TRBD1. The CDR3, as DNA: TGCGCCAGCAGCTTTGAACCCATACAGGGGGCAGGGGAAGCTTTCTTT. Its translation is CASSFEPIQGAGEAFF.